One sample yielded the 16 T cell receptor beta chains listed below, sequenced in a study of CD8 T cells in Susac syndrome. Random hexamers were used to reverse transcribe about 0.5 to 1 ug of RNA. TCRdb itself ran the immunoSEQ multiplex PCR reads through MiXCR, one entry per CDR3 protein. Counted here are some 170,000 distinct CDR3 sequences, 85% to 95% occurring once; the ten biggest clones make up around 0.11%. The sample taken for sequencing was CD4+ T cells from PBMCs. The receptors originated from a human donor in good health.

The chain is built from TRBV30 and TRBJ2-3, with 8 bases that match TRBD1. The CDR3 sequence is 18 residues long. With V trimmed by 3 bases and J by 4 bases, 18 bases remained unmatched. Germline V gene data show CDR1 as GTSNPN and CDR2 as SVGIG (reference sequence). CDR3 region: CAWRTGQGFKLWADTQYF. CDR3 coding DNA: TGTGCCTGGAGGACAGGACAGGGTTTTAAACTGTGGGCAGATACGCAGTATTTT.

This chain connects TRBV20-1 to TRBJ1-1; D gene unclear. Germline V gives CDR1 DFQATT, CDR2 SNEGSKA (reference sequence). With 7 bases removed from V and 4 bases from J, the gap between germline ends came to 16 bases. The CDR3 covers 13 residues. Written as DNA, the CDR3 is TGCAGTGGAGGGAAAGGATGGAGCACTGAAGCTTTCTTT. Translated: CSGGKGWSTEAFF.

V gene TRBV2 combines with J gene TRBJ2-5; 8 nucleotides align to TRBD1. CDR3 length equals 14 residues. The trim removed 2 bases at V and 5 bases at J, leaving 4 bases unmatched. Germline V gene sequence: CDR1 SNHLY, CDR2 FYNNEI. The CDR3 sequence: CASSETQGAETQYF. DNA of the CDR3: TGTGCCAGCAGTGAAACGCAGGGGGCGGAGACCCAGTACTTC. Filled out from reference TRBV2 and TRBJ2-5, the complete variable domain reads EPEVTQTPSHQVTQMGQEVILRCVPISNHLYFYWYRQILGQKVEFLVSFYNNEISEKSEIFDDQFSVERPDGSNFTLKIRSTKLEDSAMYFCASSETQGAETQYFGPGTRLLVL.

The rearrangement joins TRBV18 to TRBJ1-1; D is undetermined. The germline V gene encodes CDR1 KGHSH and CDR2 LQKENI. The V gene lost 3 bases and the J gene lost 4 bases, with 15 bases spanning the gap. CDR3 size: 15 residues. CDR3 nucleotide sequence: TGTGCCAGCTCACCGTTTAGGTCGGACTTCACTGAAGCTTTCTTT. Translated, it gives CASSPFRSDFTEAFF. Full variable domain (remainder filled in from reference TRBV18 and TRBJ1-1): NAGVMQNPRHLVRRRGQEARLRCSPMKGHSHVYWYRQLPEEGLKFMVYLQKENIIDESGMPKERFSAEFPKEGPSILRIQQVVRGDSAAYFCASSPFRSDFTEAFFGQGTRLTVV.

The chain links TRBV12-3 or TRBV12-4 to TRBJ2-1; D ambiguous. Deletions cut 5 bases from V and 0 bases from J, with 14 bases between. The CDR3 is 16 residues long. CDR3 residues: CASSLLSSSSYNEQFF. The DNA of the CDR3 is TGTGCCAGCAGTCTCCTATCGAGTAGCTCCTACAATGAGCAGTTCTTC.

The chain couples TRBV20-1 to TRBJ1-2; no reliable D call. There are 16 residues in the CDR3. V was cut by 0 bases and J by 3 bases, with 17 bases left in between. Germline CDR1 DFQATT, CDR2 SNEGSKA (reference sequence). The CDR3 DNA is TGCAGTGCTAGAGACCCCCTCAAGAAAAAAGACTATGGCTACACCTTC. Translation: CSARDPLKKKDYGYTF.

V usage is TRBV20-1 and J usage is TRBJ1-5; D unclear. V lost 5 bases, J lost 7 bases, and 15 bases lay in between. The CDR3 has 13 amino acids. The germline gives CDR1 DFQATT, CDR2 SNEGSKA (reference sequence). The CDR3 is CSAVAGAGQPQHF. Here the CDR3 DNA reads TGCAGTGCTGTAGCGGGCGCGGGGCAGCCCCAGCATTTT.

The chain uses TRBV20-1 and TRBJ2-7, with TRBD2 identical over 11 bases. Germline CDR1 reads DFQATT; CDR2 reads SNEGSKA (reference sequence). This CDR3 has 15 residues. Losses at the gene ends were 0 bases for V and 4 bases for J; bases not matched to a gene: 5. This CDR3 reads CSARDVAGGRYEQYF. CDR3 nucleotide sequence: TGCAGTGCTAGAGATGTAGCGGGAGGGAGGTACGAGCAGTACTTC.

The CDR3 sequence is CASSPLGGGTAKNYEQYF. In DNA form, the CDR3 reads TGTGCCAGCTCACCACTCGGCGGCGGGACGGCCAAAAATTACGAGCAGTACTTC. This rearrangement joins TRBV18 to TRBJ2-7; TRBD2 might be the D (6 bases). The V end was cut by 1 base, the J end by 4 bases, with 23 bases between. Germline loops: CDR1 KGHSH, CDR2 LQKENI. This CDR3 is built from 18 residues.

The V gene is TRBV2, the J gene TRBJ2-2; 9 bases match TRBD2. The CDR3 totals 16 residues. The germline gives CDR1 SNHLY, CDR2 FYNNEI. V shed 3 bases, J shed 6 bases, and the junction held 8 bases outside the gene matches. CDR3: CASSDRASGMSGELFF. In nucleotides, the CDR3 is TGTGCCAGCAGTGATCGGGCTAGCGGGATGTCCGGGGAGCTGTTTTTT. The entire variable domain, with the rest obtained from reference TRBV2 and TRBJ2-2, is as follows: EPEVTQTPSHQVTQMGQEVILRCVPISNHLYFYWYRQILGQKVEFLVSFYNNEISEKSEIFDDQFSVERPDGSNFTLKIRSTKLEDSAMYFCASSDRASGMSGELFFGEGSRLTVL.

The gene calls are TRBV24-1 and TRBJ1-2; D is undetermined. CDR3 size: 15 residues. The germline V gene encodes CDR1 KGHDR and CDR2 SFDVKD. Trimming pared 4 bases from V and 3 bases from J, leaving 14 bases between. DNA for the CDR3: TGTGCCACCAGTGACCCCGCAGCTGCTGACTATGGCTACACCTTC. Its translation is CATSDPAAADYGYTF.

The chain is built from TRBV4-3 and TRBJ2-7; no reliable D call. The V end was cut by 5 bases, the J end by 6 bases, with 23 bases between. CDR3 length: 16 amino acids. Germline CDR1 is LGHNA and CDR2 is YSLEER. In DNA form, the CDR3 reads TGCGCCAGCAGCATTTCAGTCGTGGCAGGAGCAAGCGAGCAGTACTTC. It yields the protein CASSISVVAGASEQYF.

This chain uses TRBV28 with TRBJ2-1; 7 bases line up with TRBD2. The CDR3 totals 15 residues. Germline CDR1 reads MDHEN; CDR2 reads SYDVKM. V shed 6 bases, J shed 3 bases, and the junction held 8 bases outside the gene matches. CDR3 bases: TGTGCCAGCAGCCTAAGCGGGGCAGTCTACAATGAGCAGTTCTTC. Encoded protein: CASSLSGAVYNEQFF. The full variable domain, its missing parts supplied by reference TRBV28 and TRBJ2-1, is DVKVTQSSRYLVKRTGEKVFLECVQDMDHENMFWYRQDPGLGLRLIYFSYDVKMKEKGDIPEGYSVSREKKERFSLILESASTNQTSMYLCASSLSGAVYNEQFFGPGTRLTVL.

This chain connects TRBV3-1 to TRBJ1-2, with 8 nucleotides matching TRBD1. Germline V gene lookup returns CDR1 LGHDT and CDR2 YNNKEL (reference sequence). The CDR3 covers 14 residues. The V gene end was trimmed by 1 base and the J gene end by 3 bases; junction bases not matched to a gene: 1. In DNA, the CDR3 is TGTGCCAGCAGCCAAGGGGACAGGTACTATGGCTACACCTTC. This encodes CASSQGDRYYGYTF.

The J gene is TRBJ1-5, the V gene TRBV28, with D tentatively TRBD1 (5 bases). V was shortened by 1 base and J by 4 bases, with 14 bases between the two germline ends. CDR1 MDHEN and CDR2 SYDVKM come from the germline V gene. The CDR3 covers 16 residues. DNA of the CDR3: TGTGCCAGCAGTTTATATCTGGGGAGGGGTAATCAGCCCCAGCATTTT. Translating it yields CASSLYLGRGNQPQHF.

CDR3 region: CSVESGALSVEQYF. CDR3 DNA: TGCAGCGTTGAGTCGGGGGCCCTGTCCGTCGAGCAGTACTTC. The chain couples TRBV29-1 to TRBJ2-7; either TRBD1 or TRBD2 may supply D (6 bases each). The CDR3 is made up of 14 amino acids. V lost 3 bases to trimming and J lost 6 bases, with 18 bases between them. Germline assignment: CDR1 SQVTM and CDR2 ANQGSEA.